A selection of T cell receptor beta chains follows, all from one sample in a study of regulatory T cells in long-lasting Graves disease. TCRdb recomputed calls from the multiplex PCR reads with MiXCR, one row per CDR3 protein. In the table there are a few hundred thousand distinct CDR3 sequences, 16% of which are singletons. These same data were also listed under a study on T cells in Graves' hyperthyroidism and ophthalmopathy.

The sequences come from peripheral blood mononuclear cells (PBMCs), collected at new diagnosis, from a patient treated with antithyroid drugs. The source of these receptors is a woman between 18 and 30 years old with Graves disease. The CDR3 runs from the conserved cysteine through the conserved F or W. Each record gives: D gene, V gene, clone size, J gene, CDR3 protein, CDR3 DNA. A D gene is named only where the DNA matches it firmly. The size of a clone is reported for some rows only, either as once, few or many, or as a class for expanded clones.

.	TRBV28	few	TRBJ2-1	CASSFRDESYNEQFF	TGTGCCAGCAGTTTTCGGGATGAGTCCTACAATGAGCAGTTCTTC
.	TRBV29-1	many	TRBJ2-1	CSGRLVTDEQFF	TGCAGCGGAAGACTAGTGACGGATGAGCAGTTCTTC
TRBD2	TRBV20-1	many	TRBJ2-1	CSAKREGNEQFF	TGCAGTGCTAAGCGGGAGGGCAATGAGCAGTTCTTC
.	TRBV5-1	few	TRBJ2-2	CASSLRVLAANTGELFF	TGCGCCAGCAGCCTCCGAGTCTTAGCGGCGAACACCGGGGAGCTGTTTTTT
TRBD2	TRBV7-6	many	TRBJ2-3	CASSLLAGGPQDTQYF	TGTGCCAGCAGCCTACTAGCGGGAGGGCCCCAAGATACGCAGTATTTT
.	TRBV28	.	TRBJ2-3	CASSLYSGVATDTQYF	TGTGCCAGCAGTTTATACTCCGGCGTTGCTACAGATACGCAGTATTTT
TRBD2	TRBV7-3	many	TRBJ2-3	CASSSGSGRDTDTQYF	TGTGCCAGCAGCTCCGGTAGCGGGAGAGACACAGATACGCAGTATTTT
TRBD2	TRBV28	many	TRBJ2-3	CASRPLRGRAYTDTQYF	TGTGCCAGCAGACCCTTACGGGGGAGGGCCTACACAGATACGCAGTATTTT
TRBD2	TRBV28	many	TRBJ2-1	CASSLSASGRSPADEQFF	TGTGCCAGCAGTTTATCGGCTAGCGGGAGATCCCCCGCGGATGAGCAGTTCTTC
TRBD1	TRBV4-1	few	TRBJ1-4	CASSHFRQGGSTNEKLFF	TGCGCCAGCAGCCACTTCCGACAGGGGGGATCAACTAATGAAAAACTGTTTTTT
TRBD1	TRBV12-3/TRBV12-4	few	TRBJ2-5	CATLPGGARETQYF	TGTGCCACCCTCCCAGGGGGAGCCCGGGAGACCCAGTACTTC
.	TRBV3-1	many	TRBJ2-4	CASSMGLYIQYF	TGTGCCAGCAGCATGGGATTATACATTCAGTACTTC
.	TRBV7-2	many	TRBJ2-7	CASSIMSNPLYEQYF	TGTGCCAGCAGTATTATGAGTAACCCTCTGTACGAGCAGTACTTC
TRBD2	TRBV2	many	TRBJ2-5	CASSEERMVAGGPETQYF	TGTGCCAGCAGTGAAGAGAGGATGGTAGCGGGAGGGCCGGAGACCCAGTACTTC
TRBD2	TRBV10-3	many	TRBJ2-1	CAISESSGMVNEQFF	TGTGCCATCAGTGAGTCTAGCGGGATGGTCAATGAGCAGTTCTTC
TRBD2	TRBV24-1	few	TRBJ2-3	CATSDRPIGGFDTQYF	TGTGCCACCAGTGATCGCCCGATCGGGGGGTTCGATACGCAGTATTTT
.	TRBV20-1	few	TRBJ1-5	CSARDLEGGFTQPQHF	TGCAGTGCTAGAGATCTAGAGGGTGGGTTCACTCAGCCCCAGCATTTT
TRBD1	TRBV4-1	.	TRBJ1-6	CASSQEGQGKNSPLHF	TGCGCCAGCAGCCAAGAGGGACAGGGTAAAAATTCACCCCTCCACTTT
TRBD2	TRBV28	many	TRBJ2-7	CASSAGVDMTSGYYEQYF	TGTGCCAGCAGCGCAGGAGTAGATATGACTAGCGGGTACTACGAGCAGTACTTC
TRBD1	TRBV5-1	many	TRBJ2-7	CASRRQGQSSYEQYF	TGCGCCTCCCGTCGACAGGGACAGAGCTCCTACGAGCAGTACTTC
TRBD2	TRBV2	.	TRBJ2-3	CASSATSGRGTDTQYF	TGTGCCAGCAGTGCTACTAGCGGGAGAGGGACAGATACGCAGTATTTT
TRBD1	TRBV3-1	.	TRBJ1-1	CASSQEPGQAVPTEAFF	TGTGCCAGCAGCCAAGAACCAGGACAGGCCGTTCCCACTGAAGCTTTCTTT
TRBD1	TRBV24-1	many	TRBJ2-3	CATSGTGSLDTQYF	TGTGCCACCAGTGGGACAGGGTCGCTTGATACGCAGTATTTT
TRBD2	TRBV11-1	many	TRBJ2-1	CASSLRALAGGSYNEQFF	TGTGCCAGCAGCTTAAGAGCCCTAGCGGGAGGGTCCTACAATGAGCAGTTCTTC
.	TRBV29-1	.	TRBJ2-7	CSVEAPERGAGYEQYF	TGCAGCGTTGAAGCCCCGGAGCGCGGGGCCGGGTACGAGCAGTACTTC
TRBD2	TRBV29-1	.	TRBJ2-5	CSAGLAGVETQYF	TGCAGCGCTGGACTAGCGGGAGTTGAGACCCAGTACTTC
TRBD2	TRBV7-9	.	TRBJ2-1	CASSLPGLAIYNEQFF	TGTGCCAGCAGCCTCCCGGGACTAGCGATCTACAATGAGCAGTTCTTC
.	TRBV7-2	many	TRBJ2-1	CASSPIGNEQFF	TGTGCCAGCAGTCCTATTGGCAATGAGCAGTTCTTC
.	TRBV7-3	many	TRBJ2-2	CASSTMGGNTGELFF	TGTGCCAGCAGCACCATGGGCGGGAACACCGGGGAGCTGTTTTTT
.	TRBV12-3/TRBV12-4	.	TRBJ1-2	CASRSGLGAGGYTF	TGTGCCAGCAGGTCCGGCCTTGGCGCGGGTGGCTACACCTTC
TRBD2	TRBV4-1	few	TRBJ2-7	CASSQGERGYYEQYF	TGCGCCAGCAGCCAAGGAGAGCGGGGATACTACGAGCAGTACTTC
TRBD1	TRBV3-1	.	TRBJ2-1	CASSSTGTGSNEQFF	TGTGCCAGCAGTTCGACCGGGACAGGGAGCAATGAGCAGTTCTTC
.	TRBV6-4	few	TRBJ2-1	CASRNRESYNEQFF	TGTGCCAGCAGGAACAGGGAGTCCTACAATGAGCAGTTCTTC
.	TRBV12-3/TRBV12-4	many	TRBJ2-7	CASSLPGQNSYEQYF	TGTGCCAGCAGCCTACCAGGACAGAACTCCTACGAGCAGTACTTC
TRBD2	TRBV7-8	.	TRBJ2-7	CASSAGGGRYEQYF	TGTGCCAGCAGCGCGGGGGGGGGCAGGTACGAGCAGTACTTC
.	TRBV28	.	TRBJ2-1	CASSPGTKSYNEQFF	TGTGCCAGCAGTCCCGGGACGAAATCCTACAATGAGCAGTTCTTC
.	TRBV7-2	few	TRBJ2-5	CASSLVPGRARETQYF	TGTGCCAGCAGCTTAGTTCCGGGTCGGGCACGGGAGACCCAGTACTTC
TRBD2	TRBV6-2/TRBV6-3	few	TRBJ2-1	CASSFGRAAEQFF	TGTGCCAGCAGTTTCGGGAGGGCCGCTGAGCAGTTCTTC
.	TRBV5-5	few	TRBJ2-7	CASSLQWGGPSYEQYF	TGTGCCAGCAGCTTGCAGTGGGGGGGCCCCTCCTACGAGCAGTACTTC
.	TRBV29-1	many	TRBJ2-1	CSGRVGVTATNEQFF	TGCAGCGGGAGAGTGGGAGTCACCGCTACAAATGAGCAGTTCTTC
TRBD2	TRBV7-2	many	TRBJ2-3	CASSSYRAGVADTQYF	TGTGCCAGCAGCTCCTACCGTGCGGGAGTTGCAGATACGCAGTATTTT
TRBD2	TRBV29-1	many	TRBJ2-1	CSVEGLANEQFF	TGCAGCGTTGAGGGACTAGCGAATGAGCAGTTCTTC